What follows are 2 T cell receptor beta chains derived from one specimen sequenced in a study of OX40 agonist ivuxolimab in advanced cancers. Data came from immunoSEQ multiplex PCR; TCRdb stores just in-frame clones and leaves some out. The table includes 150,000 to 190,000 clones, 90% to 95% detected once. Material: CD4+ or CD8+ T cells sorted from blood, obtained in a trial of the OX40 agonist ivuxolimab. These receptors were obtained from an adult with an advanced solid tumor such as melanoma, head and neck, liver or kidney cancer.

The chain carries TRBV9 and TRBJ1-2; no reliable D call. CDR1 is SGDLS, CDR2 YYNGEE, per germline. The CDR3 totals 15 residues. V was cut by 0 bases and J by 5 bases, with 14 bases left in between. CDR3 coding DNA: TGTGCCAGCAGCGTAGAGTTGACGAATAGTTATGGCTACACCTTC. Translating it yields CASSVELTNSYGYTF.

J is TRBJ1-1 and V is TRBV6-6; 9 positions agree with TRBD1. Germline lookup yields CDR1 MNHNY and CDR2 SVGAGI (reference sequence). The CDR3 has 16 amino acids. V was pared by 0 bases and J by 5 bases, with 7 bases of the junction left unmatched. The CDR3 DNA reads TGTGCCAGCAGTTACTCGACAACAGGGGGCGCGACTGAAGCTTTCTTT. Translated: CASSYSTTGGATEAFF.